This entry features one TCR beta chain sequence. A few counts support this clonotype. The antigen this receptor binds is unknown. The input lacks base qualities; no much larger clone sits a single base away. In the germline V gene, CDR1 corresponds to LGHNT and CDR2 to FRNRAP. V and J are truncated by 4 bases and 5 bases respectively, leaving an intervening sequence of 8 bases. The CDR3 sequence holds 13 residues, the cysteine and phenylalanine included. CDR3 DNA is the only sequence kept; it has 39 bases, read in frame from the first base. These data belong to a study of CD8 T cells in ankylosing spondylitis (dated by TCRdb to about 2017). Turning to the overall study: To find TCR variants linked to disease, the study profiled T cell receptor beta repertoires in ankylosing spondylitis patients and healthy donors. The full study cohort comprised approximately 23 ankylosing spondylitis patients and roughly 100 healthy donors. Peripheral blood samples were taken, and synovial fluid was additionally collected from ankylosing spondylitis patients.

General findings and caveats noted by the study authors: Some TCR beta motif variants had previously been reported in synovial fluid and blood of reactive arthritis patients, which suggested common disease-initiation mechanisms. In peripheral blood, the disease-linked clones were found at relatively low frequencies and had a CD8+ phenotype. The disease-linked clones were reported as significantly enriched in matched synovial fluid samples from ankylosing spondylitis patients. Blood from ankylosing spondylitis patients appeared to be characterized by a TCR beta motif made up of several highly homologous amino acid variants.

Sequencing took place on an Illumina HiSeq 2500. Quantitative 5'-RACE with molecular barcodes was the method used to prepare the TCR beta libraries. Per the source publication's procedure: Disease-linked TCR variants were identified with a new computational method built on a probabilistic model of VDJ rearrangement. TCRdb reprocessed the public reads (quality trimming at Q25 with fastp, clone calling with MiXCR) and kept in-frame beta chains. Duplicate CDR3 protein sequences are folded into a single record with the most common DNA and genes. TCRdb assigned the V and J calls; the authors' analysis was not used. This sample gives around 770,000 distinct CDR3 sequences in total; over 9.5% of them show up just once. About 0.5% of the sample is held by the ten biggest clonotypes.

Material: blood, either unsorted or a sorted T cell fraction (not recorded which). The sequence was collected from a male donor with ankylosing spondylitis. Rearrangement joined TRBV12-5 to TRBJ2-2, with an unclear D gene assignment. Read as DNA, the sequence is TGTGCTAGTGGTTCAAGCAGGACCGGGGAGCTGTTTTTT. It is translated as CASGSSRTGELFF.